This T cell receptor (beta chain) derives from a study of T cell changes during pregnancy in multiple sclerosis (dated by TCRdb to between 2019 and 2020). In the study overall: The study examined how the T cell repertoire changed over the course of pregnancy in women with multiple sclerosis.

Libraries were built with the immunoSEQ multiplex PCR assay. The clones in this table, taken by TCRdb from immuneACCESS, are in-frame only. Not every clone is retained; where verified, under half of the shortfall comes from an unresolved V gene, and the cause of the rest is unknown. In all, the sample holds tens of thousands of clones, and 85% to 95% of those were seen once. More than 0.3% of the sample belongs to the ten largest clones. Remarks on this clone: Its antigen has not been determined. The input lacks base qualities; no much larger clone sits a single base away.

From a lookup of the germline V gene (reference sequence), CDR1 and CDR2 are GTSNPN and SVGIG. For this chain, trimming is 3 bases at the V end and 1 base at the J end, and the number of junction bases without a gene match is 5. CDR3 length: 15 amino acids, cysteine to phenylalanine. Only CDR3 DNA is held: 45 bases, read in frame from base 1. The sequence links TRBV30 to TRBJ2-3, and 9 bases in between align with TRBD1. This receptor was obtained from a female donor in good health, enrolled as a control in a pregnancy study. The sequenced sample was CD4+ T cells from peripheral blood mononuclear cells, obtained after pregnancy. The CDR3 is CAWSNRDRGTDTQYF. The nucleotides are TGTGCCTGGAGCAACCGGGACAGGGGCACAGATACGCAGTATTTT.